The 27 T cell receptor beta chains given below trace back to one sample, sequenced in a study of T cell clonality in common variable immunodeficiency. Sequenced by immunoSEQ multiplex PCR; TCRdb stores in-frame clones only, minus some. The sample shows around 45,000 clones, no singletons; the ten largest hold roughly 10%. Material for sequencing was peripheral blood mononuclear cells. The receptors here all came from a person aged 18-70 years in good health.

The sample holds many counts of this clone. The missing CDR3 end, 3 residues past where the read stops, is filled in from the germline J gene. J is TRBJ1-1 and V is TRBV5-1, with TRBD1 matching over 8 bases. J gave up 5 bases and V 0 bases, and 9 bases lay outside the gene matches. The V gene's germline CDR1 is SGHRS and CDR2 YFSETQ. CDR3 length: 16 amino acids. CDR3 DNA, as far as it was read: TGCGCCAGCAGCTTGGGTGCAGGGGGCGCTTGGACTGAA. It encodes CASSLGAGGAWTE. The CDR3 in full is CASSLGAGGAWTEAFF.

Many counts were recorded for this clone. The missing CDR3 end, 3 residues past where the read stops, is filled in from the germline J gene. V and J are TRBV12-3 or TRBV12-4 and TRBJ1-1, with D perhaps matching TRBD1 (5 bases). Trimming pared 8 bases from V and 6 bases from J, leaving 16 bases between. The CDR3 totals 13 residues. Here the CDR3 reads CASQRRGSAEAFF. Partial CDR3 DNA: TGTGCCAGCCAACGGCGGGGGAGCGCTGAA.

At least ten counts were recorded for this clone. The DNA ends 3 residues before the CDR3 does, and the rest of the CDR3 is filled in from the germline J gene. The chain couples TRBV9 to TRBJ2-1, with 11 bases aligning to TRBD2. J was trimmed by 7 bases and V by 4 bases; bases with no gene match: 7. CDR3 size: 15 residues. Looked up from germline, CDR1 is SGDLS and CDR2 is YYNGEE. The sequenced part of the CDR3 DNA is TGTGCCAGCAGCATCACTAGCGGGAGAGGGAATGAG. It codes for CASSITSGRGNE. The whole CDR3 protein reads CASSITSGRGNEQFF. Full variable domain (remainder filled in from reference TRBV9 and TRBJ2-1): DSGVTQTPKHLITATGQRVTLRCSPRSGDLSVYWYQQSLDQGLQFLIQYYNGEERAKGNILERFSAQQFPDLHSELNLSSLELGDSALYFCASSITSGRGNEQFFGPGTRLTVL.

This clone was counted many times. The CDR3 end is not reached by the read, which stops 3 residues before it; the germline J gene fills it in. In the same sample, other DNA sequences code for this CDR3. The chain couples TRBV28 to TRBJ2-7; 8 nucleotides align to TRBD2. V lost 9 bases, J lost 3 bases, and 13 bases stayed unmatched. The CDR3 contains 15 residues. From germline, CDR1 is MDHEN and CDR2 SYDVKM. Incomplete CDR3 DNA: TGTGCCAGTAGCCGGGGGGCGAGCGGGAGCTACGAG. Protein sequence: CASSRGASGSYE. The whole CDR3 protein reads CASSRGASGSYEQYF.

In its sample, this clone was seen many times. The DNA read from the CDR3 is TGTGCCAGCACGGGGACTAGATCCAACTACGAG. The encoded protein is CASTGTRSNYE. The complete CDR3 protein is CASTGTRSNYEQYF. The chain employs TRBV6-2 or TRBV6-3 and TRBJ2-7; TRBD2 matches at 8 bases. The read terminates 3 residues before the CDR3 end, so the remaining end is supplied by the germline J gene. CDR1 and CDR2 from the germline V gene are MNHEY and SVGEGT. There are 14 residues in the CDR3. V lost 7 bases and J lost 3; bases outside the gene matches: 8.

This clone was observed many times. Sequencing ends 3 residues short of the CDR3 end; the germline J gene provides the rest. The chain uses TRBV10-3 and TRBJ1-2, with 12 bases fitting TRBD1. The V gene's germline CDR1 is ENHRY and CDR2 SYGVKD. The CDR3 spans 14 residues. The CDR3 spells CAISRGQGAAGYTF. CDR3 DNA, as far as it was read: TGTGCCATCAGTCGGGGACAGGGGGCAGCGGGC.

This clone was detected many times. The CDR3 goes on 3 residues after the read ends, and that part is filled in from the germline J gene. This chain uses TRBV5-1 with TRBJ2-1; TRBD1 might be the D (6 bases). The CDR3 runs to 15 residues. CDR1 and CDR2 (germline): SGHRS, YFSETQ. Trimming removed 4 bases at V and 1 base at J, with 12 bases between. CDR3 loop: CASSLQTGSYNEQFF. The DNA read from the CDR3 is TGCGCCAGCAGCCTCCAGACAGGTTCCTACAATGAG.

Notes on this clone: The read halts 3 residues ahead of the CDR3 end, with the missing end drawn from the germline J gene. The chain recombines TRBV19 with TRBJ2-5; 7 nucleotides align to TRBD2. This CDR3 has 15 residues. Germline CDR1 LNHDA, CDR2 SQIVND (reference sequence). The trim removed 5 bases at V and 1 base at J, leaving 7 bases unmatched. CDR3 sequence: CASSHRGGGQETQYF. Incomplete CDR3 DNA: TGTGCCAGTAGTCATCGAGGCGGGGGCCAAGAGACC.

This clone was counted many times. Read data end 3 residues before the CDR3 end; the end is taken from the germline J gene. The genes are TRBV5-1 and TRBJ2-7; 7 nucleotides align to TRBD1. The CDR3 consists of 13 residues. Trimming at V came to 4 bases and at J to 3 bases, leaving 4 bases not matched to a gene. The germline V gene encodes CDR1 SGHRS and CDR2 YFSETQ. The sequenced CDR3 bases are TGCGCCAGCAGCCCGGGACAGATCTACGAG. Translated, it gives CASSPGQIYE. The whole CDR3 region reads CASSPGQIYEQYF.

In its sample, this clone was seen many times. The read gets to within 3 residues of the CDR3 end, and the germline J gene fills in the rest. This rearrangement joins TRBV20-1 to TRBJ1-3, with D possibly matching TRBD1 (5 bases). V was cut by 5 bases and J by 1 base, with 12 bases left in between. Germline values: CDR1 DFQATT, CDR2 SNEGSKA (reference sequence). This CDR3 has 14 residues. This CDR3 is CSASTGLSGNTIYF. Partial CDR3 DNA: TGCAGTGCTTCCACAGGCCTTTCTGGAAACACC.

This clone was observed many times. The read halts 3 residues ahead of the CDR3 end, with the missing end drawn from the germline J gene. The chain recombines TRBV20-1 with TRBJ2-7, with 7 bases matching TRBD2. Trimming removed 1 base from V and 5 bases from J; junction bases left unmatched: 5. The CDR3 spans 13 residues. CDR1 and CDR2 from the germline V gene are DFQATT and SNEGSKA (reference sequence). The CDR3 loop reads CSARAPSGNEQYF. Partial CDR3 DNA: TGCAGTGCTAGAGCCCCTAGCGGCAACGAG.

Worth noting for this clone: The missing CDR3 end, 3 residues past where the read stops, is filled in from the germline J gene. The rearrangement uses TRBV18 and TRBJ2-5, with 14 bases identical to TRBD2. Germline lookup yields CDR1 KGHSH and CDR2 LQKENI. This CDR3 contains 16 residues. V lost 5 bases, J lost 5 bases, and 7 bases stayed unmatched. The CDR3 here is CASSTTSGRAVETQYF. Incomplete CDR3 DNA: TGTGCCAGCTCAACGACTAGCGGGAGGGCCGTGGAGACC.

This clone was observed at least ten times. The read finishes 3 residues shy of the CDR3 end, and the germline J gene is used to complete it. The rearrangement joins TRBV19 to TRBJ2-1; tentative D call: TRBD1 (6 bases). The CDR3 runs to 11 residues. Trimming pared 11 bases from V and 9 bases from J, leaving 14 bases between. Germline assignment: CDR1 LNHDA and CDR2 SQIVND (reference sequence). Partial CDR3 DNA: TGTGCCTCCAGCTGGGGGCTTGAG. This encodes CASSWGLE. The complete CDR3 protein is CASSWGLEQFF. Full variable domain (rest looked up from reference TRBV19 and TRBJ2-1): DGGITQSPKYLFRKEGQNVTLSCEQNLNHDAMYWYRQDPGQGLRLIYYSQIVNDFQKGDIAEGYSVSREKKESFPLTVTSAQKNPTAFYLCASSWGLEQFFGPGTRLTVL.

Ten or more counts support this clone. The read ends 3 residues early relative to the CDR3; the germline J gene fills the gap. This chain connects TRBV7-8 to TRBJ1-1; a weak D match, TRBD1 (6 bases). V dropped 2 bases and J dropped 5 bases, with 9 bases sitting between them. The CDR3 extends over 13 amino acids. CDR1 SGHVS and CDR2 FQNEAQ come from the germline V gene. CDR3 amino acids: CASSLQGWTEAFF. CDR3 DNA (partial): TGTGCCAGCAGCTTACAGGGGTGGACTGAA.

Worth noting for this clone: The CDR3 end is not reached by the read, which stops 3 residues before it; the germline J gene fills it in. This chain uses TRBV10-2 with TRBJ2-1; TRBD2 agrees at 7 bases. The CDR3 has 13 residues. In germline, CDR1 is WSHSY, CDR2 SAAADI. With 4 bases clipped from V and 7 bases from J, the junction kept 4 bases outside the gene matches. CDR3 sequence: CASSARGVNEQFF. CDR3 DNA (partial): TGCGCCAGCAGTGCTCGGGGGGTGAATGAG.

Ten or more counts support this clone. The CDR3 end is not reached by the read, which stops 3 residues before it; the germline J gene fills it in. This sequence joins TRBV6-2 or TRBV6-3 and TRBJ2-6; 7 bases map to TRBD2. The CDR3 consists of 15 residues. CDR1 is MNHEY and CDR2 is SVGEGT in the germline V gene. After removal of 5 bases from V and 0 bases from J, the junction contained 1 base not matched to a gene. Incomplete CDR3 DNA: TGTGCCAGCAGTACGGGGGGCTCTGGGGCCAACGTC. This encodes CASSTGGSGANV. The complete CDR3 protein is CASSTGGSGANVLTF.

This clone was observed at least ten times. The read ends 3 residues before the CDR3 terminus; that terminus is restored from the germline J gene. This rearrangement joins TRBV6-1 to TRBJ2-7, with D uncertain. The CDR3 spans 11 residues. Germline V gene data show CDR1 as MNHNS and CDR2 as SASEGT. The V end was cut by 3 bases, the J end by 6 bases, with 6 bases between. The CDR3 loop reads CASSDPFEQYF. CDR3 DNA, as far as it was read: TGTGCCAGCAGTGACCCCTTCGAG.

This clone was seen many times. The read halts 3 residues ahead of the CDR3 end, with the missing end drawn from the germline J gene. V and J are TRBV6-2 or TRBV6-3 and TRBJ1-1; 7 bases align to TRBD1. The germline V gene encodes CDR1 MNHEY and CDR2 SVGEGT. The length of the CDR3 is 16 residues. Unmatched junction bases numbered 11, after V lost 4 bases and J lost 3 bases. This chain's CDR3 is CASSFPPWTGDTEAFF. The sequenced CDR3 bases are TGTGCCAGCAGTTTCCCTCCATGGACAGGCGACACTGAA.

The sample holds many counts of this clone. The read finishes 3 residues shy of the CDR3 end, and the germline J gene is used to complete it. V usage is TRBV4-1 and J usage is TRBJ1-4, with no clear D. The CDR3 extends over 13 amino acids. Trimming removed 3 bases from V and 6 bases from J, with 8 bases in between. Per germline, CDR1 MGHRA and CDR2 YSYEKL. The chain's CDR3 is CASSQPGDEKLFF. The sequenced part of the CDR3 DNA is TGCGCCAGCAGCCAGCCAGGAGATGAAAAA.

There are many counts of this clone. The missing CDR3 end, 3 residues past where the read stops, is filled in from the germline J gene. V and J are TRBV10-3 and TRBJ2-5; D gene uncertain. The CDR3 length is 13 residues. Germline-derived CDR1 and CDR2 are ENHRY and SYGVKD. V was pared by 4 bases and J by 2 bases, with 8 bases between. This CDR3 is CAISVNKQETQYF. CDR3 bases read: TGTGCCATCAGTGTAAACAAACAAGAGACC.

This clone was counted at least ten times. This chain's CDR3 is CASGQGNYGYTF. The CDR3 DNA, read in part, is TGTGCCAGCGGTCAGGGGAACTATGGC. The chain is built from TRBV5-6 and TRBJ1-2; D might be TRBD1 (6 bases). The read terminates 3 residues before the CDR3 end, so the remaining end is supplied by the germline J gene. The V gene lost 7 bases and the J gene lost 2 bases, with 9 bases spanning the gap. Germline V gene lookup returns CDR1 SGHDT and CDR2 YYEEEE. The CDR3 contains 12 residues.

At least ten counts were recorded for this clone. The sequenced fragment ends 3 residues before the CDR3 boundary, so the rest is inferred from the germline J gene. The chain recombines TRBV7-2 with TRBJ2-7; maybe TRBD1 (7 bases). This CDR3 has 12 amino acids. Germline CDR1 is SGHTA and CDR2 is FQGNSA. Trimming stripped 5 bases from V and 6 bases from J, with 11 bases between. Incomplete CDR3 DNA: TGTGCCAGCAGCCAGGGGGGAGGCGAG. Its protein is CASSQGGGE. The whole CDR3 region reads CASSQGGGEQYF.

This clone was detected ten times or more. Read sequence stops 3 residues before the CDR3 end, and the germline J gene provides the missing end. The V gene is TRBV11-2, the J gene TRBJ1-2; D unclear. The CDR3 loop spans 15 amino acids. V lost 2 bases to trimming and J lost 0 bases, with 10 bases between them. The germline V gene has CDR1 SGHAT and CDR2 FQNNGV. The CDR3 loop is CASSLMSATNYGYTF. CDR3 DNA, as far as it was read: TGTGCCAGCAGCTTAATGTCAGCGACTAACTATGGC.

This clone was counted at least ten times. The read gets to within 3 residues of the CDR3 end, and the germline J gene fills in the rest. This chain joins TRBV19 and TRBJ2-6, with D tentatively TRBD1 or TRBD2 (5 bases each). With 5 bases removed from V and 0 bases from J, the gap between germline ends came to 14 bases. The CDR3 contains 17 residues. Germline-derived CDR1 and CDR2 are LNHDA and SQIVND (reference sequence). The CDR3 DNA, read in part, is TGTGCCAGTAGTCCCAGAGGGGTCACCTCTGGGGCCAACGTC. This gives the protein CASSPRGVTSGANV. The full CDR3 reads CASSPRGVTSGANVLTF. Supplemented by reference TRBV19 and TRBJ2-6, the full variable domain reads DGGITQSPKYLFRKEGQNVTLSCEQNLNHDAMYWYRQDPGQGLRLIYYSQIVNDFQKGDIAEGYSVSREKKESFPLTVTSAQKNPTAFYLCASSPRGVTSGANVLTFGAGSRLTVL.

This clone occurred many times. With the read ending 3 residues before the CDR3 end, the germline J gene is used to fill in that end. The J gene is TRBJ2-3, the V gene TRBV7-3, with TRBD2 matching over 9 bases. Germline V lookup: CDR1 SGHTA, CDR2 FQGTGA. This CDR3 is 16 amino acids long. V was pared by 0 bases and J by 6 bases, with 7 bases of the junction left unmatched. CDR3 DNA, as far as it was read: TGTGCCAGCAGCTTAACAGGCGGGAGGGCCGATGATACG. Protein product: CASSLTGGRADDT. Given in full, the CDR3 is CASSLTGGRADDTQYF.

This clone was counted ten times or more. The CDR3 DNA, read in part, is TGCAGTGCTAGAGATCGGACGGGGGGGCCTCACGAG. It specifies CSARDRTGGPHE. Given in full, the CDR3 is CSARDRTGGPHEQYF. This chain links TRBV20-1 with TRBJ2-7, with 8 bases aligning to TRBD2. Read data end 3 residues before the CDR3 end; the end is taken from the germline J gene. This CDR3 has 15 amino acids. Germline-derived CDR1 and CDR2 are DFQATT and SNEGSKA (reference sequence). V was pared by 0 bases and J by 5 bases, with 9 bases of the junction left unmatched.

This clone was detected many times. The read finishes 3 residues shy of the CDR3 end, and the germline J gene is used to complete it. The chain is built from TRBV18 and TRBJ2-5, with TRBD1 matching over 9 bases. With 2 bases clipped from V and 2 bases from J, the junction kept 0 bases outside the gene matches. CDR3 length: 14 residues. Looked up from germline, CDR1 is KGHSH and CDR2 is LQKENI. CDR3 region: CASSPGQGQETQYF. CDR3 DNA, as far as it was read: TGTGCCAGCTCACCAGGACAGGGGCAAGAGACC.